This record concerns one T cell receptor (beta chain) sequence. The specificity of this receptor is unknown. Base-call qualities are not available, and no considerably larger clone is one nucleotide away. From cysteine to phenylalanine, the CDR3 is 12 amino acids long. Of all the DNA, just the CDR3 is kept, 36 bases in frame from base 1. Ends trimmed: V by 6 bases, J by 7 bases; bases unmatched to a gene: 5. As encoded in the germline V gene, CDR1 is SGHVS while CDR2 is FNYEAQ. Genomic DNA was extracted from sorted cells with the Quick-DNA Microprep Kit. TCRbeta DNA was amplified with the immunoSEQ hsTCRbeta kit following the manufacturer's protocol. TCRbeta libraries were sequenced on an Illumina MiSeq instrument. Per the source publication's procedure: After out-of-frame sequences were removed, 2,204,828 distinct TCRbeta sequences remained, averaging around 66,000 per individual. Each individual was scored by the count of 150 to 200 previously reported CMV-associated TCRbeta sequences and the total productive distinct TCRbeta count. A beta-binomial model was reimplemented in Python, and scikit-learn random forests with default parameters were trained on US cohort data. On the Belgian cohort, classifier performance was reported as the median AUC, along with percentile confidence intervals, across 10,000 bootstrap iterations. As stored in TCRdb, this immuneACCESS dataset retains in-frame rearrangements with V and J assigned. A fraction of the clones does not appear; measured against another copy, unresolved V genes explain less than half of the discrepancy, and the remainder lacks a known reason. Clonal size and the V and J genes are those of that table, whereas D and trimming came from the DNA. In all, the sample holds about 57,000 clones, and roughly four fifths of those were seen once. The top ten constitute about 0.82% of the sample.

The source of the sample is a study of memory CD4+ T cells and cytomegalovirus serostatus (dated by TCRdb to the late 2010s). For the study in its entirety: A total of around 35 healthy Belgian adults, of whom 9 were CMV seropositive and some 25 were CMV seronegative, were included in the cohort. To replicate a published TCR-based CMV serostatus classifier, the researchers sequenced the CD4+ memory TCRbeta repertoires of a Belgian cohort whose cytomegalovirus serostatus was known. Broader findings and caveats from the paper: On the Belgian cohort, the classifier built on the original framework reached a median bootstrapped AUC of around 0.95, with a 95% CI of 0.76-1.00. The results were interpreted as suggesting that the CMV-associated TCR signature is largely present in the CD4+ memory repertoire. Only CD4+CD45RO+ memory cells were sequenced, unlike the original study, which covered naive and memory CD4+ and CD8+ populations. Of under 200 previously reported CMV-associated TCRbeta sequences, some 67 appeared in the CD4+ memory repertoires, each in one to five individuals. For CMV serostatus prediction, a median bootstrapped AUC of 0.95 was reached with the original framework, and a median bootstrapped AUC of about 0.89 was reached with a US-trained random forest.

A FACSAria II was used to sort memory CD4+ T cells, defined as single viable CD3+CD4+CD8-CD45RO+ cells. To determine CMV serostatus, a Roche Elecsys assay was used that detects serum IgG against CMV pp150, pp28, p38 and p52. Following thawing, total CD4+ T cells were enriched through positive selection using CD4 magnetic microbeads. The samples came from a separate study whose specific focus was interrogating the CD4+ T cell memory repertoire. Following standard operating procedures, peripheral blood mononuclear cells were isolated and cryopreserved, while serum was kept at -80 degrees C. The staining relied on CD3-PerCP (BW264/56), CD4-APC (RPA-T4), CD45RO-PE (UCHT1) and CD8-Pacific Orange (3B5) antibodies, and Sytox blue was used to exclude non-viable cells.

This clonotype was obtained from an adult in good health and CMV-seronegative. Sequencing was performed on memory CD4+ T cells from blood. The chain is encoded by TRBV7-6 joined to TRBJ2-5, and 7 bases in between align with TRBD2. In nucleotide form, the sequence is TGTGCCAGCAGTTACACTAGCGCGACCCAGTACTTC. Translated, this gives CASSYTSATQYF. With the rest looked up from the reference TRBV7-6 and TRBJ2-5 genes rather than sequenced, the full variable domain is GAGVSQSPRYKVTKRGQDVALRCDPISGHVSLYWYRQALGQGPEFLTYFNYEAQQDKSGLPNDRFSAERPEGSISTLTIQRTEQRDSAMYRCASSYTSATQYFGPGTRLLVL.